This entry lists 30 T cell receptor beta chains sequenced from one sample in a study of T cells after yellow fever vaccination. TCRdb re-analysed the 5' RACE reads in MiXCR, keeping a single row per CDR3 protein. The sample has more than 9,000 distinct CDR3 sequences; 4% to 6% are singletons. Sequences were derived from PBMCs, either bulk or a sorted T-cell subset (CD4+, CD8+, memory, or dextramer-sorted; not recorded which), sampled more than 13 days after the first yellow fever vaccination. These receptor sequences come from a man younger than 35 who received the YFV17D yellow fever vaccine.

This clonotype was observed many times. The chain uses TRBV10-2 and TRBJ1-3; 8 bases match TRBD1. Trimming at V came to 6 bases and at J to 3 bases, leaving 4 bases not matched to a gene. Germline CDR1 reads WSHSY; CDR2 reads SAAADI. The CDR3 has 14 residues. The CDR3 DNA reads as TGCGCCAGCAGCAGGGGGCTGGATGGAAACACCATATATTTT. Protein product: CASSRGLDGNTIYF.

Sample share makes this clonotype medium-sized. The chain combines TRBV5-1 with TRBJ2-5; D gene ambiguous. The CDR3 is 14 amino acids. Looked up from germline, CDR1 is SGHRS and CDR2 is YFSETQ. V gave up 1 base and J gave up 2 bases, with 9 bases separating them. The CDR3 DNA follows: TGCGCCAGCAGCTTGAGGTCAAGTCAAGAGACCCAGTACTTC. As protein: CASSLRSSQETQYF.

This clonotype is categorized as medium-sized. The chain has TRBV5-6 and TRBJ2-3; 8 nucleotides line up with TRBD1. The V gene end was trimmed by 4 bases and the J gene end by 5 bases; junction bases not matched to a gene: 12. The germline V gene has CDR1 SGHDT and CDR2 YYEEEE. The CDR3 is made up of 16 amino acids. The CDR3 is CASSLLTGALGDTQYF. CDR3 in DNA: TGTGCCAGCAGCCTTCTGACAGGGGCACTGGGAGATACGCAGTATTTT. The full variable domain, rest sourced from reference TRBV5-6 and TRBJ2-3, is DAGVTQSPTHLIKTRGQQVTLRCSPKSGHDTVSWYQQALGQGPQFIFQYYEEEERQRGNFPDRFSGHQFPNYSSELNVNALLLGDSALYLCASSLLTGALGDTQYFGPGTRLTVL.

By its share, this clonotype is medium-sized. The chain uses TRBV4-3 and TRBJ2-1, with unresolved D. CDR1 and CDR2 (germline): LGHNA, YSLEER. V was shortened by 5 bases and J by 8 bases, with 10 bases between the two germline ends. CDR3 length equals 12 residues. CDR3 residues: CASSSPGDEQFF. As DNA, the CDR3 is TGCGCCAGCAGCTCCCCGGGCGATGAGCAGTTCTTC.

This clonotype was recorded many times. This sequence joins TRBV7-2 and TRBJ1-6; D ambiguous. This CDR3 is 13 amino acids long. From germline, CDR1 is SGHTA and CDR2 FQGNSA. V was trimmed by 3 bases and J by 10 bases, leaving 10 bases between them. The chain's CDR3 is CASSLRGRSPLHF. As DNA, the CDR3 is TGTGCCAGCAGCTTGAGAGGTCGGTCACCCCTCCACTTT.

This clonotype is termed medium-sized. The CDR3 DNA follows: TGTGCCAGCAGCTTAGCCGACGGTTACAATGAGCAGTTCTTC. Protein sequence: CASSLADGYNEQFF. The rearrangement links TRBV7-9 to TRBJ2-1; no firm D call. CDR1 and CDR2 (germline): SEHNR, FQNEAQ (reference sequence). Trimming removed 0 bases at V and 4 bases at J, with 7 bases between. There are 14 residues in the CDR3. The full variable domain, with the rest looked up from reference TRBV7-9 and TRBJ2-1, is DTGVSQNPRHKITKRGQNVTFRCDPISEHNRLYWYRQTLGQGPEFLTYFQNEAQLEKSRLLSDRFSAERPKGSFSTLEIQRTEQGDSAMYLCASSLADGYNEQFFGPGTRLTVL.

By sample fraction, this clonotype is medium-sized. A read error may produce the germline difference seen at one junction end. The chain uses TRBV7-7 and TRBJ2-1, with D perhaps TRBD2 (6 bases). CDR1 SSHAT and CDR2 FNYEAQ come from the germline V gene (reference sequence). CDR3 length: 13 amino acids. CDR3 DNA: TGTGCTAGCAGCCTCGGGACTGGCAATGAGCAGTTCTTC. It codes for CASSLGTGNEQFF.

This clonotype rates as medium-sized. V and J are TRBV12-3 or TRBV12-4 and TRBJ1-2, with D perhaps matching TRBD1 (5 bases). With 7 bases removed from V and 7 bases from J, the gap between germline ends came to 25 bases. The CDR3 extends over 16 amino acids. Written as DNA, the CDR3 is TGTGCCAGCACTCCTCTCGCTGGGGCGTTAGCGGGTGGCTACACCTTC. It codes for CASTPLAGALAGGYTF.

Ten or more counts support this clonotype. V is TRBV5-4 and J is TRBJ2-1; perhaps TRBD2 as D (6 bases). The V gene's germline CDR1 is SGHNT and CDR2 YYREEE (reference sequence). There are 14 residues in the CDR3. V shed 4 bases and J shed 14 bases, with 22 bases lying between them. CDR3 region: CASSPSGSHSEEFF. The CDR3 nucleotides are TGTGCCAGCAGCCCAAGCGGGTCCCACTCGGAGGAGTTCTTC.

This clonotype qualifies as medium-sized. The chain carries TRBV3-1 and TRBJ2-3; 8 positions match TRBD2. V dropped 1 base and J dropped 1; count of bases not matched to a gene: 4. CDR1 LGHDT and CDR2 YNNKEL come from the germline V gene (reference sequence). This CDR3 has 16 amino acids. DNA for the CDR3: TGTGCCAGCAGCCAAGGGAATAGCGGGGGCACAGATACGCAGTATTTT. Amino acids: CASSQGNSGGTDTQYF.

In its sample, this clonotype is medium-sized. The chain employs TRBV5-1 and TRBJ2-3; 13 bases agree with TRBD2. V dropped 0 bases and J dropped 0; count of bases not matched to a gene: 4. The CDR3 totals 18 residues. In germline, CDR1 is SGHRS, CDR2 YFSETQ. CDR3 in DNA: TGCGCCAGCAGCTTGGAATCGGGACTAGCGGGGAGCACAGATACGCAGTATTTT. Translating gives CASSLESGLAGSTDTQYF.

At least ten counts were recorded for this clonotype. J is TRBJ1-2 and V is TRBV6-2 or TRBV6-3, with no clear D. This CDR3 comprises 14 residues. V lost 7 bases and J 6 bases, leaving 18 bases between the germline ends. Looked up from germline, CDR1 is MNHEY and CDR2 is SVGEGT. CDR3 sequence: CASTRASRSNGYTF. The CDR3 DNA reads TGTGCCAGCACCCGGGCCAGCAGATCGAATGGCTACACCTTC.

This clonotype was seen repeatedly, ten times or more. The chain is built from TRBV4-3 and TRBJ2-4, with D tentatively TRBD2 (5 bases). The CDR3 extends over 15 amino acids. Germline-derived CDR1 and CDR2 are LGHNA and YSLEER. V lost 2 bases and J lost 2, with 10 bases in between. The CDR3 DNA reads TGCGCCAGCAGCCAAAGCCGAGGGACCAAAAACATTCAGTACTTC. Protein sequence: CASSQSRGTKNIQYF.

The table lists this clonotype with many counts. This chain joins TRBV7-2 and TRBJ1-2; D is unresolved. Trimming shortened V by 4 bases and J by 1 base, and 16 bases separated the two germline ends. Germline lookup yields CDR1 SGHTA and CDR2 FQGNSA. The CDR3 extends over 16 amino acids. CDR3 sequence (DNA): TGTGCCAGCAGCTCGGCAAGGGAATCTTTTAACTATGGCTACACCTTC. It is translated as CASSSARESFNYGYTF.

In this sample, this clonotype turned up many times. The chain is built from TRBV2 and TRBJ1-2; D is uncertain. From germline, CDR1 is SNHLY and CDR2 FYNNEI. The V gene lost 8 bases and the J gene lost 5 bases, with 15 bases spanning the gap. The CDR3 loop spans 13 amino acids. The CDR3 DNA is TGTGCCAGCGAACAGAATCACTCTTATGGCTACACCTTC. This gives the protein CASEQNHSYGYTF.

This clonotype has a single count. A much bigger clone sits one base away, suggesting this may be a read error. This sequence joins TRBV20-1 and TRBJ2-5, with 9 bases lining up with TRBD2. The CDR3 spans 14 residues. Germline V CDR1 and CDR2: DFQATT, SNEGSKA (reference sequence). As DNA, the CDR3 is TGCTGTGCTAGTCGCGGGGGGGCCAGGGAGACCCAGTACTTC. This sequence encodes CCASRGGARETQYF.

This clonotype is medium-sized in the sample. The chain has TRBV5-1 and TRBJ1-5; 9 bases map to TRBD1. The trim removed 2 bases at V and 5 bases at J, leaving 2 bases unmatched. CDR1 and CDR2 (germline): SGHRS, YFSETQ. CDR3 length: 14 amino acids. The CDR3, as DNA: TGCGCCAGCAGCTTACAGGGGGCGGATCAGCCCCAGCATTTT. Its protein product is CASSLQGADQPQHF.

This clonotype was counted ten times or more. The gene calls are TRBV6-5 and TRBJ2-2; TRBD2 agrees at 7 bases. The CDR3 length is 14 residues. Germline CDR1 and CDR2: MNHEY and SVGAGI. The junction had 1 base not matched to a gene; V was cut back by 6 bases and J by 0 bases. CDR3 region: CASRGGANTGELFF. DNA of the CDR3: TGTGCCAGCAGGGGGGGGGCGAACACCGGGGAGCTGTTTTTT.

This clonotype is medium-sized by share. J is TRBJ2-7 and V is TRBV6-5; TRBD1 or TRBD2 may be the D gene (5 bases each). Per germline, CDR1 MNHEY and CDR2 SVGAGI. CDR3 length: 13 amino acids. The V end lost 5 bases, the J end lost 3 bases, and 11 bases lay between the germline ends. The CDR3 sequence: CASSPGRIYEQYF. For the CDR3, the DNA is TGTGCCAGCAGTCCGGGGCGCATCTACGAGCAGTACTTC.

This clonotype is deemed medium-sized. V is TRBV4-3 and J is TRBJ2-3; D call uncertain. Trimming cost V 4 bases and J 6 bases, with 11 bases left between them. The CDR3 has 13 amino acids. Looked up from germline, CDR1 is LGHNA and CDR2 is YSLEER. As DNA, the CDR3 is TGCGCCAGCAGCCGAGGAACACAGGATACGCAGTATTTT. This codes for CASSRGTQDTQYF.

This clonotype is labeled medium-sized. The chain employs TRBV9 and TRBJ2-5, with D possibly matching TRBD1 (5 bases). The V gene's germline CDR1 is SGDLS and CDR2 YYNGEE. The ends were cut back, 4 bases at V and 4 bases at J, with 14 bases in the middle. This CDR3 is built from 14 residues. The CDR3 spells CASSPRTRTETQYF. For the CDR3, the DNA is TGTGCCAGCAGCCCCCGGACACGGACAGAGACCCAGTACTTC.

This clonotype was seen many times. The rearrangement joins TRBV7-6 to TRBJ1-2; D remains unclear. CDR1 SGHVS and CDR2 FNYEAQ come from the germline V gene. The CDR3 extends over 14 amino acids. Between the trimmed V and J ends, which lost 5 bases and 3 bases, there was a span of 13 bases. CDR3 in DNA: TGTGCCAGCAGCCCGGCTCCGGTTTACTATGGCTACACCTTC. Its translation: CASSPAPVYYGYTF.

This clonotype was counted ten times or more. The chain has TRBV25-1 and TRBJ1-1; possible D gene TRBD1, 6 bases. The CDR3 runs to 16 residues. The germline V gene has CDR1 MGHDK and CDR2 SYGVNS. With 1 base removed from V and 10 bases from J, the gap between germline ends came to 22 bases. The CDR3 DNA is TGTGCCAGCAGTGAATCAGGGTCAGGGGACTCAACGGGAGCTTTCTTT. Encoded protein: CASSESGSGDSTGAFF.

In this sample, this clonotype turned up many times. The chain has TRBV5-1 and TRBJ1-4; tentatively, D is TRBD1 (5 bases). Germline values: CDR1 SGHRS, CDR2 YFSETQ. The CDR3 covers 14 residues. The germline V and J ends were trimmed by 1 base and 8 bases, with 12 bases remaining between them. CDR3 nucleotides: TGCGCCAGCAGCTTGCAGGGTGGGAAGGAAAAACTGTTTTTT. It yields the protein CASSLQGGKEKLFF.

This clonotype is deemed medium-sized. V and J are TRBV6-1 and TRBJ1-1; D ambiguous. CDR1 and CDR2 (germline): MNHNS, SASEGT. V was shortened by 7 bases and J by 0 bases, with 6 bases between the two germline ends. The CDR3 has 12 amino acids. CDR3: CASTWLNTEAFF. The CDR3 DNA is TGTGCCAGCACCTGGTTGAACACTGAAGCTTTCTTT.

By sample fraction, this clonotype is medium-sized. Written as DNA, the CDR3 is TGCGCCAGCAGCTTCCAGGGGTCTGAGTACAATGAGCAGTTCTTC. Protein: CASSFQGSEYNEQFF. The chain combines TRBV5-1 with TRBJ2-1, with D possibly matching TRBD1 (6 bases). Looked up from germline, CDR1 is SGHRS and CDR2 is YFSETQ. V lost 2 bases, J lost 4 bases, and 13 bases lay in between. This CDR3 spans 15 amino acids.

This clonotype is deemed medium-sized. The chain has TRBV7-2 and TRBJ2-1; D ambiguous. Germline V gene lookup returns CDR1 SGHTA and CDR2 FQGNSA. The length of the CDR3 is 15 residues. The V gene lost 0 bases and the J gene lost 0 bases, with 6 bases spanning the gap. The CDR3, as DNA: TGTGCCAGCAGCTTAGCAGCTTCCTCCTACAATGAGCAGTTCTTC. It codes for CASSLAASSYNEQFF.

The sample holds many counts of this clonotype. The J gene is TRBJ2-7, the V gene TRBV5-1; D might be TRBD1 (5 bases). The CDR3 spans 16 residues. From germline, CDR1 is SGHRS and CDR2 YFSETQ. V was shortened by 0 bases and J by 4 bases, with 17 bases between the two germline ends. The CDR3 loop is CASSLGGRPTDYEQYV. CDR3 sequence (DNA): TGCGCCAGCAGCTTGGGGGGCCGTCCGACAGATTACGAGCAGTACGTC.

This clonotype is medium-sized within its sample. This chain connects TRBV5-1 to TRBJ2-3; unclear D gene. Trimming cost V 2 bases and J 1 base, with 8 bases left between them. The CDR3 is made up of 14 amino acids. From germline, CDR1 is SGHRS and CDR2 YFSETQ. CDR3 loop: CASSFEPGTDTQYF. For the CDR3, the DNA is TGCGCCAGCAGCTTCGAACCCGGCACAGATACGCAGTATTTT.

Ten or more counts support this clonotype. The gene calls are TRBV11-2 and TRBJ2-4; D unclear. This CDR3 spans 13 amino acids. Germline V gives CDR1 SGHAT, CDR2 FQNNGV. Trimming pared 5 bases from V and 1 base from J, leaving 6 bases between. CDR3 region: CASSQEAKNIQYF. For the CDR3, the DNA is TGTGCCAGCAGCCAGGAGGCCAAAAACATTCAGTACTTC. The full variable domain, with the rest looked up from reference TRBV11-2 and TRBJ2-4, is EAGVAQSPRYKIIEKRQSVAFWCNPISGHATLYWYQQILGQGPKLLIQFQNNGVVDDSQLPKDRFSAERLKGVDSTLKIQPAKLEDSAVYLCASSQEAKNIQYFGAGTRLSVL.